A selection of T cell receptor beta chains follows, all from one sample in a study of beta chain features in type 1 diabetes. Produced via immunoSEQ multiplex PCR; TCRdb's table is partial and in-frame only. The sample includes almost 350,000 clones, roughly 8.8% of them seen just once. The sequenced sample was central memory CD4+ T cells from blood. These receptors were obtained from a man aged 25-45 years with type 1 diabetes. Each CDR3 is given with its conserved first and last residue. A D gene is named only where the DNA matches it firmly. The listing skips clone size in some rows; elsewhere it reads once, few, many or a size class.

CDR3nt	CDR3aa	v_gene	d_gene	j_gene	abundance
TGCGCCAGCAGCCTAATGACAAGAGGGGCTCTGAGTCCCCAGCATTTT	CASSLMTRGALSPQHF	TRBV4-1	.	TRBJ1-5	.
TGTGCCAGCAGCTTCCGAGACGGCTCCTACGAGCAGTACTTC	CASSFRDGSYEQYF	TRBV5-6	.	TRBJ2-7	many
TGTGCCAGCAGCCCTAATCGCGACAATGAGCAGTTCTTC	CASSPNRDNEQFF	TRBV7-2	.	TRBJ2-1	few
TGTGCCAGCAGCCCGAGAGCCGGGACCCTGACCCTCGAGACCCAGTACTTC	CASSPRAGTLTLETQYF	TRBV9	.	TRBJ2-5	few
TGTGCCAGCAGTCGAACGTCGGGACAGGGCAATGAAAAACTGTTTTTT	CASSRTSGQGNEKLFF	TRBV27	TRBD1	TRBJ1-4	few
TGTGCCAGCAGCTTGTCACTATTTGCGACAGCAACTAGCACAGATACGCAGTATTTT	CASSLSLFATATSTDTQYF	TRBV5-6	.	TRBJ2-3	.
TGCAGTGCTAGAGAGGAAGAGACCCAGTACTTC	CSAREEETQYF	TRBV20-1	.	TRBJ2-5	few
TGTGCCAGCAGCTTAGCAGGACTAGCGGGGGCCTACAATGAGCAGTTCTTC	CASSLAGLAGAYNEQFF	TRBV7-9	TRBD2	TRBJ2-1	many
TGTGCCAGCAGCGGTCTAGGACAGGGAAGAAACGAGCAGTACTTC	CASSGLGQGRNEQYF	TRBV9	TRBD1	TRBJ2-7	few
TGTGCCAGCATCTCCTCGACAGGGAAAGGCTACACCTTC	CASISSTGKGYTF	TRBV6-5	TRBD1	TRBJ1-2	few
TGTGCCAGCAGGGTCCGGGACATCCCCCTCGAGCAGTACTTC	CASRVRDIPLEQYF	TRBV2	.	TRBJ2-7	.
TGTGCCAGCAGGGAACACGAGCAGTACTTC	CASREHEQYF	TRBV6-1	.	TRBJ2-7	many
TGTGCCAGCAGCTTGGACATGAACACTGAAGCTTTCTTT	CASSLDMNTEAFF	TRBV5-4	.	TRBJ1-1	.
TGTGCCAGCAGCCTGGTTCAAGAGACCCAGTACTTC	CASSLVQETQYF	TRBV28	.	TRBJ2-5	few
TGTGCCAGCTCACCATCTGCGGGGGGTCGAGGCAAAAACATTCAGTACTTC	CASSPSAGGRGKNIQYF	TRBV18	TRBD2	TRBJ2-4	few
TGTGCCAGCAGTAACCCAGGGAGGGAAGGGGCCAAAAACATTCAGTACTTC	CASSNPGREGAKNIQYF	TRBV28	TRBD2	TRBJ2-4	few
TGCGCCAGCAGCCCGTCCGGGACAGGGGGCTATGGCTACACCTTC	CASSPSGTGGYGYTF	TRBV4-3	TRBD1	TRBJ1-2	many
TGTGCCAGCAGCTTGGGGAGAGCGAATGAGCAGTTCTTC	CASSLGRANEQFF	TRBV7-9	.	TRBJ2-1	many
TGTGCCAGCAGGGCGGGACAGGGGTTTTTGTCACCCCTCCACTTT	CASRAGQGFLSPLHF	TRBV27	TRBD1	TRBJ1-6	.
TGTGCCAGTGCGACGGTCAGCAATCAGCCCCAGCATTTT	CASATVSNQPQHF	TRBV19	.	TRBJ1-5	.
TGTGCCAGCAGTGAATTGGCAGGGGGCGGTAGGAATGAGCAGTTCTTC	CASSELAGGGRNEQFF	TRBV25-1	TRBD1	TRBJ2-1	few
TGTGCCAGCAGCTCCGGGACAGGATACGGGGAGCTGTTTTTT	CASSSGTGYGELFF	TRBV11-3	TRBD1	TRBJ2-2	.
TGTGCCAGCAGATGGCAGGGGGTAAACTATGGCTACACCTTC	CASRWQGVNYGYTF	TRBV7-2	TRBD1	TRBJ1-2	many
TGCGCCAGCAGCTGGGGACCGCAGAATCAGCCCCAGCATTTT	CASSWGPQNQPQHF	TRBV5-1	.	TRBJ1-5	.
TGTGCCAGCAGCCAAGACGCGGGGCGGCATTCACCCCTCCACTTT	CASSQDAGRHSPLHF	TRBV14	.	TRBJ1-6	.
TGTGCCAGCAGCCGGGACGAACTAGCCAAAAACATTCAGTACTTC	CASSRDELAKNIQYF	TRBV9	.	TRBJ2-4	.
TGTGCCAGCAGCTTAGCAAGGCCCACAGATACGCAGTATTTT	CASSLARPTDTQYF	TRBV7-9	.	TRBJ2-3	few
TGTGCCAGCAGTGACACCAAACGGGACAGATCGTTCTTC	CASSDTKRDRSFF	TRBV6-5	TRBD1	TRBJ2-1	.
TGTGCCAGCACCCACACGCAGGGAGGTGCCGAGCAGTACTTC	CASTHTQGGAEQYF	TRBV6-6	.	TRBJ2-7	few
TGTGCCAGCAGCCTCCAGAGTCTTAACAATGAGCAGTTCTTC	CASSLQSLNNEQFF	TRBV11-2	.	TRBJ2-1	.
TGTGCCAGCAGTGACCATCTCGGGGGGCGCGAGCAGTTCTTC	CASSDHLGGREQFF	TRBV25-1	.	TRBJ2-1	many
TGTGCCAGCAGCCCCCTCGGGTGGGAGGTTGGAGAGACCCAGTACTTC	CASSPLGWEVGETQYF	TRBV9	.	TRBJ2-5	few
TGTGCCAGCAGTCCAACCTGGACTAGCGGGGGCCCAGGTCTCTTC	CASSPTWTSGGPGLF	TRBV6-6	TRBD2	TRBJ2-1	few
TGTGCCAGCAGTGAAGCATATCAAACCTACGAGCAGTACTTC	CASSEAYQTYEQYF	TRBV2	.	TRBJ2-7	.
TGTGCCAGCAGCCACCGCAGGGGTTGGGACACTGAAGCTTTCTTT	CASSHRRGWDTEAFF	TRBV7-2	.	TRBJ1-1	few
TGTGCCAGCAGTCAGGACGGCAACTATGGCTACACCTTC	CASSQDGNYGYTF	TRBV6-5	.	TRBJ1-2	few
TGTGCCACCGCCCGAGGGCAGGGGAACACTGAAGCTTTCTTT	CATARGQGNTEAFF	TRBV10-3	.	TRBJ1-1	many
TGCAGCTCGGGACAGTCGAACACTGAAGCTTTCTTT	CSSGQSNTEAFF	TRBV29-1	TRBD1	TRBJ1-1	few
TGCGCCAGCAGCCCGGGCAACACAGATACGCAGTATTTT	CASSPGNTDTQYF	TRBV4-1	.	TRBJ2-3	.
TGTGCCAGCAGCTTCAATCGGTTTAACTATGGCTACACCTTC	CASSFNRFNYGYTF	TRBV7-2	.	TRBJ1-2	few
TGCGCCAGCAGCCAAGAGAGGGCTTACTATGGCTACACCTTC	CASSQERAYYGYTF	TRBV4-3	.	TRBJ1-2	few
TGTGCCAGCAGTGAAGCCAGAGCGACTAGCGGGGGAGAGACCCAGTACTTC	CASSEARATSGGETQYF	TRBV2	TRBD2	TRBJ2-5	few
TGTGCCAGCAGCTTAGCTGGGGCCAACGTCCTGACTTTC	CASSLAGANVLTF	TRBV7-2	.	TRBJ2-6	few
TGCGCCAGCAGCTCCCTGGACGTGGCGAACACCGGGGAGCTGTTTTTT	CASSSLDVANTGELFF	TRBV5-1	.	TRBJ2-2	.
TGTGCCAGCAGCTTGCTCCGGGACAGGGAGTCCAAAAACATTCAGTACTTC	CASSLLRDRESKNIQYF	TRBV5-6	TRBD1	TRBJ2-4	.
TGTGCCAGCAGCTTGGGACTAGCGGGGGGAGATACGCAGTATTTT	CASSLGLAGGDTQYF	TRBV5-4	TRBD2	TRBJ2-3	few